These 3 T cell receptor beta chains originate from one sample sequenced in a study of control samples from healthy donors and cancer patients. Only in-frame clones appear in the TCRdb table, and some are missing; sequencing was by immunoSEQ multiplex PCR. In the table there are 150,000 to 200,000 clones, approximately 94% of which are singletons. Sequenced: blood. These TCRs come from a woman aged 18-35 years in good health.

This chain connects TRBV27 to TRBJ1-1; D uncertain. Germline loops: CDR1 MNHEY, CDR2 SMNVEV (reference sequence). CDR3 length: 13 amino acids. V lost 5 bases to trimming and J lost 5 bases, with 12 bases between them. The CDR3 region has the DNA TGTGCCAGCAGTATCACGGGGAGGACTGAAGCTTTCTTT. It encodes CASSITGRTEAFF.

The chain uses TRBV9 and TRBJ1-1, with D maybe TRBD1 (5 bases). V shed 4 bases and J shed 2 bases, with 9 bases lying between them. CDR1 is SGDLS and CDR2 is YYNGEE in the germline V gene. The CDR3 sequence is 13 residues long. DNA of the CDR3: TGTGCCAGCAGCCCCGACAGTAACACTGAAGCTTTCTTT. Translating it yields CASSPDSNTEAFF. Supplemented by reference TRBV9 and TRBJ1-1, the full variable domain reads DSGVTQTPKHLITATGQRVTLRCSPRSGDLSVYWYQQSLDQGLQFLIQYYNGEERAKGNILERFSAQQFPDLHSELNLSSLELGDSALYFCASSPDSNTEAFFGQGTRLTVV.

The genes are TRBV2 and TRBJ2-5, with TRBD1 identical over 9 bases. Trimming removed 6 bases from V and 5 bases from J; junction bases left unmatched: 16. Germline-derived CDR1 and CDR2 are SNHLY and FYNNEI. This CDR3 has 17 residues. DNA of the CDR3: TGTGCCAGCAGCGCAGGGCCGGGACAGGGAGCTCGCGAGACCCAGTACTTC. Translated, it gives CASSAGPGQGARETQYF.